These T cell receptor beta chains were read from a single sample in a study of blood T cell repertoires in COVID-19. Sequencing was performed with immunoSEQ multiplex PCR; in TCRdb, only in-frame clones are kept and a portion is missing. The sample lists 140,000 to 150,000 clones; 75% to 90% were seen once. The sample taken for sequencing was PBMCs or T cells enriched from blood (not recorded which). Receptor source: a man between 60 and 75 years old who had recovered from COVID-19. The CDR3 runs from the conserved cysteine through the conserved F or W. A D gene is named only where the DNA matches it firmly. Not all rows give a size; the values are once, few, many and, for expanded clones, a class.

TRBV7-9	.	TRBJ1-3	15	.	CASSLVGGFGNTIYF	TGTGCCAGCAGCTTAGTTGGGGGCTTTGGAAACACCATATATTTT
TRBV5-1	.	TRBJ1-1	14	.	CASSKDPRGTEAFF	TGCGCCAGCAGCAAGGACCCAAGGGGCACTGAAGCTTTCTTT
TRBV30	.	TRBJ1-5	15	.	CAWSSPGVSRQPQHF	TGTGCCTGGAGTTCTCCAGGGGTTTCTCGTCAGCCCCAGCATTTT
TRBV2	.	TRBJ2-1	16	TRBD2	CASSEARGGNYNEQFF	TGTGCCAGCAGTGAAGCGCGGGGGGGCAACTACAATGAGCAGTTCTTC
TRBV19	.	TRBJ2-3	14	TRBD1	CASSPGGGTDTQYF	TGTGCCAGTAGCCCAGGGGGAGGCACAGATACGCAGTATTTT
TRBV27	.	TRBJ2-3	15	.	CASSPYHRDPDTQYF	TGTGCCAGCAGTCCCTACCACAGGGATCCAGATACGCAGTATTTT
TRBV5-1	.	TRBJ1-6	16	TRBD1	CASSLGIDRVDSPLHF	TGCGCCAGCAGCTTGGGTATCGACAGGGTCGATTCACCCCTCCACTTT
TRBV6-5	once	TRBJ2-5	15	.	CASSYRVLGEETQYF	TGTGCCAGCAGTTACAGAGTTTTGGGCGAAGAGACCCAGTACTTC
TRBV6-5	.	TRBJ1-2	13	.	CASHRTAGYGYTF	TGTGCCAGCCACAGGACAGCTGGCTATGGCTACACCTTC
TRBV7-3	.	TRBJ2-1	14	.	CASSVSGPDYEQFF	TGTGCCAGCAGCGTGAGCGGGCCGGACTATGAGCAGTTCTTC